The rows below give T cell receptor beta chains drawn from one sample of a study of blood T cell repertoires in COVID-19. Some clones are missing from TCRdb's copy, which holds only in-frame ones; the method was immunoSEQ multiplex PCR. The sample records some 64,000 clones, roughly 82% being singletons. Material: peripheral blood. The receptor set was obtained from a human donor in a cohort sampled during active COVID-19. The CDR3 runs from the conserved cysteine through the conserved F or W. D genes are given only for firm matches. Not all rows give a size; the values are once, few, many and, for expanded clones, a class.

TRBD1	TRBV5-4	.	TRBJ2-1	TGTGCCAGCAGCGCGCCGACGGGACAGGGCTACAATGAGCAGTTCTTC	CASSAPTGQGYNEQFF
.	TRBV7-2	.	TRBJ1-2	TGTGCCAGCAGCCCAGGGAACGTGGACTATGGCTACACCTTC	CASSPGNVDYGYTF
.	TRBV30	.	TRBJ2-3	TGTGCCTGGAGTGAACTAAGCCCGGATACGCAGTATTTT	CAWSELSPDTQYF
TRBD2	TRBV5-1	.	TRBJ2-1	TGCGCCAGCACCACCACTAGCGGGGGGGCTCATGAGCAGTTCTTC	CASTTTSGGAHEQFF
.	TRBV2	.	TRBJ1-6	TGTGCCAGCAGCGGGGGGCATTCACCCCTCCACTTT	CASSGGHSPLHF
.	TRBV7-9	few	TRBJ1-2	TGTGCCAGCAGCGACACTCATGGCTACACCTTC	CASSDTHGYTF
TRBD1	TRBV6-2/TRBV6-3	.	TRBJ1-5	TGTGCCAGCAGTTACTCCGACAGGGGAGGGACAAGCAATCAGCCCCAGCATTTT	CASSYSDRGGTSNQPQHF
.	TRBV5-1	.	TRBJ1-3	TGCGCCAGCAGCTTGTCAGGGGAGCGAAACACCATATATTTT	CASSLSGERNTIYF
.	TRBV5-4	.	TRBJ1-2	TGTGCCAGCAGCTTGGATACGGGGGGGAACTATGGCTACACCTTC	CASSLDTGGNYGYTF
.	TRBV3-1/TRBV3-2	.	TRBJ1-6	TGTGCCAGCAGCCAAAATCCCGGGGGTTCCTATAATTCACCCCTCCACTTT	CASSQNPGGSYNSPLHF
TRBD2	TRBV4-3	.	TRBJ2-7	TGCGCCAGCAGCCAAGAATCAGCGGGGGGCCACGAGCAGTACTTC	CASSQESAGGHEQYF
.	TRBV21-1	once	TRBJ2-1	TGTGCCAGCAGCAAAGCGCAGGGGGCTCGGAATGAGCAGTTCTTC	CASSKAQGARNEQFF
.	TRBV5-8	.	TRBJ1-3	TGTGCCAGCAGCTTGATTTCGGGGTCTGGAAACACCATATATTTT	CASSLISGSGNTIYF
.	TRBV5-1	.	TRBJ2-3	TGCGCCAGCAGCTTGATTGATTGGAGGGGGCCACGCACAGATACGCAGTATTTT	CASSLIDWRGPRTDTQYF
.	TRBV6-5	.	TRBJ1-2	TGTGCCAGCAACGAGGCAGGGTCCTATGGCTACACCTTC	CASNEAGSYGYTF
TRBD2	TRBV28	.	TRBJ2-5	TGTGCCAGCACTGTCAATCTAGCGGGGGGCCAAGAGACCCAGTACTTC	CASTVNLAGGQETQYF
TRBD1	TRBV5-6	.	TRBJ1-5	TGTGCCAGCAGTTTAAACAGGGGTACCTCCAATCAGCCCCAGCATTTT	CASSLNRGTSNQPQHF
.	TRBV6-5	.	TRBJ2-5	TGTGCCAGCAGTTACACTGAGGGATTCCAAGAGACCCAGTACTTC	CASSYTEGFQETQYF
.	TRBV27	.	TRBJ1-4	TGTGCCAGAACATCGTCCAGGAGGAGAGAAAAACTGTTTTTT	CARTSSRRREKLFF
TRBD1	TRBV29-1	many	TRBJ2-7	TGCAGCGTTTCAAGGGGGACCGGACAGGGGGGCGAGCAGTACTTC	CSVSRGTGQGGEQYF
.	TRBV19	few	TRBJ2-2	TGTGCCAGTAGACCCAACAGGGACCGGAACACCGGGGAGCTGTTTTTT	CASRPNRDRNTGELFF
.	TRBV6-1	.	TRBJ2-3	TGTGCCAGCAGTGAAGGGCCACATAGCACAGATACGCAGTATTTT	CASSEGPHSTDTQYF
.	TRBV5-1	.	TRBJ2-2	TGCGCCAGCAGCTTCCGGCAAGAGGGTCCCGGGGAGCTGTTTTTT	CASSFRQEGPGELFF
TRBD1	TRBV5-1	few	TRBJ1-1	TGCGCCAGCAGCAGGGACAGGGGGGAAGCTTTCTTT	CASSRDRGEAFF
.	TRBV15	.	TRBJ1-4	TGTGCCACCAGCAGGAGCACAGGAAAACTGTTTTTT	CATSRSTGKLFF
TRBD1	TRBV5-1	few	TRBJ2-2	TGCGCCAGCAGCTTACAGGGGGAAGGCGGGGAGCTGTTTTTT	CASSLQGEGGELFF
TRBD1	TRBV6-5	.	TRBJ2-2	TGTGCCAGCACCAGGGGGAACATCGGTGCCGGGGAGCTGTTTTTT	CASTRGNIGAGELFF
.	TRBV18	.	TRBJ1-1	TGTGCCAGCTCACCACTGCAGGGGAACACTGAAGCTTTCTTT	CASSPLQGNTEAFF